These T cell receptor beta chains were read from a single sample in a study of shared clonotypes between healthy human individuals. Sequencing was performed with immunoSEQ multiplex PCR; in TCRdb, only in-frame clones are kept and a portion is missing. The sample gives about a million clones, around 76% of which show up once; approximately 1.5% is in the top ten. Sequenced: memory CD4+ T cells sorted from blood. These receptors originate from a man between 18 and 29 years old in good health. Each CDR3 is given with its conserved first and last residue. Fields, in order: J gene, clone size, D gene, V gene, CDR3 protein, CDR3 DNA. D genes are given only for firm matches. Size is stated for part of the rows, as once, few or many counts, or as a class when the clone is expanded.

j_call: TRBJ2-7; clone_size: NA; d_call: TRBD2; v_call: TRBV5-4; cdr3_aa: CASSIGTSERGEQYF; cdr3_nt: TGTGCCAGCAGCATTGGGACTAGCGAAAGGGGGGAGCAGTACTTC
j_call: TRBJ1-1; clone_size: NA; d_call: NA; v_call: TRBV11-2; cdr3_aa: CASSTIGGASTEAFF; cdr3_nt: TGTGCCAGCAGCACCATAGGTGGGGCGAGTACTGAAGCTTTCTTT
j_call: TRBJ1-2; clone_size: NA; d_call: TRBD1; v_call: TRBV27; cdr3_aa: CASSEGQGESVWSGYTF; cdr3_nt: TGTGCCAGCAGCGAGGGGCAGGGGGAATCTGTCTGGAGTGGCTACACCTTC
j_call: TRBJ1-5; clone_size: NA; d_call: TRBD1; v_call: TRBV28; cdr3_aa: CASTQIDRDNQPQHF; cdr3_nt: TGTGCCAGCACCCAAATAGACAGGGACAATCAGCCCCAGCATTTT
j_call: TRBJ2-6; clone_size: NA; d_call: TRBD2; v_call: TRBV7-6; cdr3_aa: CASSLALPAGDSGANVLTF; cdr3_nt: TGTGCCAGCAGCTTAGCGTTGCCAGCGGGGGACTCTGGGGCCAACGTCCTGACTTTC
j_call: TRBJ2-1; clone_size: NA; d_call: TRBD2; v_call: TRBV7-2; cdr3_aa: CASSLSGGLYNEQFF; cdr3_nt: TGTGCCAGCAGCCTTAGCGGGGGGCTTTACAATGAGCAGTTCTTC
j_call: TRBJ1-6; clone_size: NA; d_call: TRBD1; v_call: TRBV5-4; cdr3_aa: CASSFLTGGAGGSPLHF; cdr3_nt: TGTGCCAGCAGCTTTCTCACAGGGGGCGCAGGAGGATCACCCCTCCACTTT
j_call: TRBJ1-2; clone_size: NA; d_call: NA; v_call: TRBV18; cdr3_aa: CASSPGRQSYGYTF; cdr3_nt: TGTGCCAGCTCACCAGGGCGACAGTCCTATGGCTACACCTTC
j_call: TRBJ2-2; clone_size: NA; d_call: NA; v_call: TRBV7-2; cdr3_aa: CASNRARDTGELFF; cdr3_nt: TGTGCCAGCAACCGAGCCCGTGACACCGGGGAGCTGTTTTTT
j_call: TRBJ1-4; clone_size: NA; d_call: NA; v_call: TRBV30; cdr3_aa: CAWRRWADSEKLFF; cdr3_nt: TGTGCCTGGAGACGCTGGGCGGACAGTGAAAAACTGTTTTTT
j_call: TRBJ1-5; clone_size: NA; d_call: NA; v_call: TRBV19; cdr3_aa: CASRIDVYSNQPQHF; cdr3_nt: TGTGCCAGTAGAATAGACGTTTATAGCAATCAGCCCCAGCATTTT
j_call: TRBJ1-1; clone_size: NA; d_call: NA; v_call: TRBV9; cdr3_aa: CASSVGSSNTEAFF; cdr3_nt: TGTGCCAGCAGCGTAGGGAGTTCTAACACTGAAGCTTTCTTT
j_call: TRBJ2-2; clone_size: few; d_call: NA; v_call: TRBV7-9; cdr3_aa: CASSPLFF; cdr3_nt: TGTGCCAGCAGCCCACTGTTTTTT
j_call: TRBJ1-1; clone_size: NA; d_call: NA; v_call: TRBV28; cdr3_aa: CASIGLDEAFF; cdr3_nt: TGTGCCAGCATAGGTCTCGATGAAGCTTTCTTT
j_call: TRBJ2-5; clone_size: NA; d_call: NA; v_call: TRBV7-9; cdr3_aa: CASSLSWVTETQYF; cdr3_nt: TGTGCCAGCAGCTTAAGCTGGGTTACAGAGACCCAGTACTTC
j_call: TRBJ2-3; clone_size: NA; d_call: TRBD1; v_call: TRBV5-1; cdr3_aa: CASSLGQGVTDTQYF; cdr3_nt: TGCGCCAGCAGCTTGGGGCAGGGGGTCACAGATACGCAGTATTTT
j_call: TRBJ2-4; clone_size: NA; d_call: NA; v_call: TRBV5-1; cdr3_aa: CASSLSAGLQNIQYF; cdr3_nt: TGCGCCAGCAGCTTGTCAGCGGGTTTACAAAACATTCAGTACTTC
j_call: TRBJ1-1; clone_size: NA; d_call: NA; v_call: TRBV6-6; cdr3_aa: CASSYKLMNTEAFF; cdr3_nt: TGTGCCAGCAGTTACAAACTTATGAACACTGAAGCTTTCTTT
j_call: TRBJ1-2; clone_size: NA; d_call: NA; v_call: TRBV19; cdr3_aa: CASSRGEYGYTF; cdr3_nt: TGTGCCAGTAGTAGGGGGGAATATGGCTACACCTTC
j_call: TRBJ2-7; clone_size: NA; d_call: TRBD2; v_call: TRBV18; cdr3_aa: CASSHTRLAGHEQYF; cdr3_nt: TGTGCCAGCTCACATACCCGGCTAGCGGGACACGAGCAGTACTTC
j_call: TRBJ2-7; clone_size: NA; d_call: NA; v_call: TRBV7-9; cdr3_aa: CASSLAWVSPYEQYF; cdr3_nt: TGTGCCAGCAGCTTAGCATGGGTCTCACCCTACGAGCAGTACTTC
j_call: TRBJ1-5; clone_size: NA; d_call: NA; v_call: TRBV19; cdr3_aa: CASSRLTGNSNQPQHF; cdr3_nt: TGTGCCAGTAGTAGACTGACGGGAAATAGCAATCAGCCCCAGCATTTT
j_call: TRBJ2-7; clone_size: NA; d_call: NA; v_call: TRBV12-5; cdr3_aa: CASARADRYEQYF; cdr3_nt: TGTGCTAGTGCCCGAGCAGACCGCTACGAGCAGTACTTC
j_call: TRBJ2-1; clone_size: NA; d_call: NA; v_call: TRBV5-1; cdr3_aa: CASATPEGAEQFF; cdr3_nt: TGCGCCAGCGCAACTCCCGAAGGGGCGGAGCAGTTCTTC
j_call: TRBJ1-5; clone_size: NA; d_call: TRBD1; v_call: TRBV19; cdr3_aa: CASSMGQSVGTQHF; cdr3_nt: TGTGCCAGTAGTATGGGACAGTCGGTAGGAACCCAGCATTTT
j_call: TRBJ2-7; clone_size: NA; d_call: NA; v_call: TRBV2; cdr3_aa: CASSVDRIYEQYF; cdr3_nt: TGTGCCAGCAGTGTAGACAGAATCTACGAGCAGTACTTC